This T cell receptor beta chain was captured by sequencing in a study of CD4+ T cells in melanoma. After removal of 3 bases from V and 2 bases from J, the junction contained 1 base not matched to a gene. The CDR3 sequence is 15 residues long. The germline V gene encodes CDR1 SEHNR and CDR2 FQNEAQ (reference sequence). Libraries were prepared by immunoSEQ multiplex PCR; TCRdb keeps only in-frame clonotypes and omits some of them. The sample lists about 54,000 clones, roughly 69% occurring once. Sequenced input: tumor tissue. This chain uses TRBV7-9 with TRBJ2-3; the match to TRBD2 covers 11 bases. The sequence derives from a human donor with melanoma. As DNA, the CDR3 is TGTGCCAGCAGCTTGACTAGCGGGGTCACAGATACGCAGTATTTT. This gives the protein CASSLTSGVTDTQYF.